This T cell receptor beta chain was obtained from a study of T cell changes during pregnancy in multiple sclerosis (dated by TCRdb to the late 2010s). Regarding the complete study: The study examined how the T cell repertoire changed over the course of pregnancy in women with multiple sclerosis.

The CDR3 runs 15 residues from the cysteine to the phenylalanine. The sequence is cut down to CDR3 DNA, 45 bases in frame from base 1. The germline V gene encodes CDR1 SGDLS and CDR2 YYNGEE. The germline V and J ends show losses of 2 bases and 6 bases respectively, and no gene match explains 6 bases of the junction. Library construction relied on the immunoSEQ multiplex PCR assay. As stored in TCRdb, this immuneACCESS dataset retains in-frame rearrangements with V and J assigned. A fraction of the clones does not appear; measured against another copy, unresolved V genes explain less than half of the discrepancy, and the remainder lacks a known reason. This sample has around 63,000 clones in its table, and 80% to 95% of those were observed once. Under 3.5% of the sample is taken by the ten largest. This clone showed up just a few times. Its target antigen remains unknown. Per-base qualities were not stored, and no clone one base away is much larger.

The specimen comprised CD8+ T cells from peripheral blood mononuclear cells, sampled in the third trimester of pregnancy. The rearranged chain carries TRBV9 and TRBJ2-2; 8 bases in the junction line up with TRBD1. This sequence originates from a female donor in good health, enrolled as a control in a pregnancy study. Read as DNA, the sequence is TGTGCCAGCAGCGTTACAGGGGGTATCCCCGGGGAGCTGTTTTTT. The resulting protein is CASSVTGGIPGELFF.